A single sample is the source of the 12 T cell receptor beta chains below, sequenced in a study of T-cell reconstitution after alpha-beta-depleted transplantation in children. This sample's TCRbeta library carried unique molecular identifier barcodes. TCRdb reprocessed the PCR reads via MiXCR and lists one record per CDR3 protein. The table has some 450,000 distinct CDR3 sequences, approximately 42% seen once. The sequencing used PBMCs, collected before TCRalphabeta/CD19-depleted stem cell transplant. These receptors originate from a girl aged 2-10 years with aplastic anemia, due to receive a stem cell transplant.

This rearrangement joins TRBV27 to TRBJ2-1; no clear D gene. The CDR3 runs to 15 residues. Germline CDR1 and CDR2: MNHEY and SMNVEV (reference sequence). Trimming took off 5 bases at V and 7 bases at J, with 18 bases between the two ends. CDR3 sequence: CASSRPAVPGNEQFF. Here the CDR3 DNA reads TGTGCCAGCAGTCGCCCGGCGGTCCCTGGGAATGAGCAGTTCTTC.

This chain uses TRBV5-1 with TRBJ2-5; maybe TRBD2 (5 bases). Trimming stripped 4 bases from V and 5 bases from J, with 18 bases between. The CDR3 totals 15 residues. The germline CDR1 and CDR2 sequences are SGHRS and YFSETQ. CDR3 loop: CASSAAWLREETQYF. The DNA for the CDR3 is TGCGCCAGCAGCGCGGCTTGGCTGAGGGAGGAGACCCAGTACTTC.

The CDR3 nucleotides are TGTGCCAGCCGCCCCGCGGGCTCCTACAATGAGCAGTTCTTC. Its protein is CASRPAGSYNEQFF. The chain recombines TRBV7-9 with TRBJ2-1; D possibly corresponds to TRBD2 (5 bases). The CDR3 sequence is 14 residues long. The ends were cut back, 8 bases at V and 0 bases at J, with 11 bases in the middle. The germline V gene has CDR1 SEHNR and CDR2 FQNEAQ (reference sequence).

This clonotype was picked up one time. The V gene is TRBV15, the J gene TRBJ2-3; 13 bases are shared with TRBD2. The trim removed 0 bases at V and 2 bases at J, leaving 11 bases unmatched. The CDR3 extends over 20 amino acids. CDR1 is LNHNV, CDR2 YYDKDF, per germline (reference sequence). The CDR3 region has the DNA TGTGCCACCAGCAGAGATAAAAAACTAGCGGGGGGGCCTATCACAGATACGCAGTATTTT. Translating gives CATSRDKKLAGGPITDTQYF.

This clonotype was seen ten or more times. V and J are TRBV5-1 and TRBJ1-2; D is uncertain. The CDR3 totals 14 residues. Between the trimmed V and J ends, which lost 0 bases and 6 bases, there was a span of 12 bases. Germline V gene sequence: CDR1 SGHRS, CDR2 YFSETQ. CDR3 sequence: CASSLGPPRDGYTF. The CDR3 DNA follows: TGCGCCAGCAGCTTGGGTCCCCCGAGGGATGGCTACACCTTC.

CDR3 coding DNA: TGCAGTGCTAGGTCGGGTAACTACGAGCAGTACTTC. Translated: CSARSGNYEQYF. The genes are TRBV20-1 and TRBJ2-7; no firm D call. The CDR3 extends over 12 amino acids. In germline, CDR1 is DFQATT, CDR2 SNEGSKA (reference sequence). V was cut by 3 bases and J by 3 bases, with 9 bases left in between.

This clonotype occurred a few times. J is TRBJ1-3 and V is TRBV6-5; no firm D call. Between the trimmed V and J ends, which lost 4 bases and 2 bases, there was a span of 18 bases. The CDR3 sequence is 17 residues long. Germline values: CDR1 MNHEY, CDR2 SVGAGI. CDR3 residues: CASSFRARKPPGNTIYF. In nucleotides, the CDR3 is TGTGCCAGCAGTTTTCGGGCCAGAAAGCCACCTGGAAACACCATATATTTT.

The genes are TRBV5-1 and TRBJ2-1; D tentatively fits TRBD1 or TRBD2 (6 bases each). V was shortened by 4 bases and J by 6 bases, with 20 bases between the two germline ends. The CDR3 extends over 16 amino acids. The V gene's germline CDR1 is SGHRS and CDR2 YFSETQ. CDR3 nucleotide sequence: TGCGCCAGCAGCCCCCTTAGGGGGGCTATCAGCAATGAGCAGTTCTTC. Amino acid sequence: CASSPLRGAISNEQFF.

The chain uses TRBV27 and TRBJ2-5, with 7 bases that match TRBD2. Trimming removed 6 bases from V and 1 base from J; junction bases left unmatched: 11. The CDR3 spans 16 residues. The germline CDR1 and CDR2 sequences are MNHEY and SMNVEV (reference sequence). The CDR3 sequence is CASRSLAERFQETQYF. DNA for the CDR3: TGTGCCAGCAGATCCCTAGCGGAGCGATTCCAAGAGACCCAGTACTTC.

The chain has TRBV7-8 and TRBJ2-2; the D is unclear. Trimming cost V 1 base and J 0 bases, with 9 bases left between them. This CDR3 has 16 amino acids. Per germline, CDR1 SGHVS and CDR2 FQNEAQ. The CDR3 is CASSLEGYSNTGELFF. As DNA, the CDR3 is TGTGCCAGCAGCTTAGAGGGCTATTCGAACACCGGGGAGCTGTTTTTT.

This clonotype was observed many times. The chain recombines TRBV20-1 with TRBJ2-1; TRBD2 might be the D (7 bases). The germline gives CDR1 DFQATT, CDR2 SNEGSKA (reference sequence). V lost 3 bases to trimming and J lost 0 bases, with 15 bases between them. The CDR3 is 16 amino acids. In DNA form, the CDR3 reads TGCAGTGCTAGGGAAGTGCGGGGGCCCTCCTACAATGAGCAGTTCTTC. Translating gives CSAREVRGPSYNEQFF.

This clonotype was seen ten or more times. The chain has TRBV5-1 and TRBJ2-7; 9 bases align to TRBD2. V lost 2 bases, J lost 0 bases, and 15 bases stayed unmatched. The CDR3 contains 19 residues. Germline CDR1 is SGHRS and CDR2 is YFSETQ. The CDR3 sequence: CASSFPADLPSGVSYEQYF. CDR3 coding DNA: TGCGCCAGCAGCTTTCCGGCGGATCTTCCTAGCGGGGTCTCCTACGAGCAGTACTTC.